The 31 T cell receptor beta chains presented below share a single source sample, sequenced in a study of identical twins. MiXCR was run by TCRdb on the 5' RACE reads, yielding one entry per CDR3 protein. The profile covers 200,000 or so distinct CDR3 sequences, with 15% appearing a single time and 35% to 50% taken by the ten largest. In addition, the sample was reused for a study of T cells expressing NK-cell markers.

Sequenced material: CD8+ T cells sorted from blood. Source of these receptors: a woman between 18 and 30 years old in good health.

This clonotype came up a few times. In DNA, the CDR3 is TGTGCCAGCAGTTACGGGACTAACAATGAGCAGTTCTTC. Its protein is CASSYGTNNEQFF. This chain joins TRBV6-5 and TRBJ2-1; 7 positions match TRBD2. The V and J ends lost 2 bases and 5 bases, in that order; junction bases with no gene match: 0. Germline CDR1 is MNHEY and CDR2 is SVGAGI. The CDR3 has 13 amino acids.

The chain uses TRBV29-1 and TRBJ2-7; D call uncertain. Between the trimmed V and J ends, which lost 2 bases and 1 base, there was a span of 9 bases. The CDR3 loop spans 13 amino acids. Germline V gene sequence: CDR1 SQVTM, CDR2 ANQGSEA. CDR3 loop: CSVEQGQSYEQYF. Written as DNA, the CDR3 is TGCAGCGTTGAACAAGGCCAGTCCTACGAGCAGTACTTC.

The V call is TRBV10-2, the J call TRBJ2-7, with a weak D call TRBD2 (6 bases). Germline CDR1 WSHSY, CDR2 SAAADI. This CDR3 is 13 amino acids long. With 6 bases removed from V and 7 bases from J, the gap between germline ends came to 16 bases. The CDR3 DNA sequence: TGCGCCAGCAGCCCCCCCCTAGCGATGGAGCAGTACTTC. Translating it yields CASSPPLAMEQYF.

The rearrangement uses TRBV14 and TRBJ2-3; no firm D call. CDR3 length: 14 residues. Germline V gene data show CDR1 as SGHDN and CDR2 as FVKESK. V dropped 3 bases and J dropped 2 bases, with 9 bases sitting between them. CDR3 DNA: TGTGCCAGCAGCCACTCCCGGCACACAGATACGCAGTATTTT. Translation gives CASSHSRHTDTQYF.

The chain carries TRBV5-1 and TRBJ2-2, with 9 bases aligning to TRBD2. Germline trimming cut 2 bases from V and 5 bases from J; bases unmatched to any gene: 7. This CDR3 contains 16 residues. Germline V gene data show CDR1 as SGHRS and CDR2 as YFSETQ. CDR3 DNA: TGCGCCAGCAGCTTACGACCGGGACTAGCTACCGGGGAGCTGTTTTTT. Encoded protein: CASSLRPGLATGELFF.

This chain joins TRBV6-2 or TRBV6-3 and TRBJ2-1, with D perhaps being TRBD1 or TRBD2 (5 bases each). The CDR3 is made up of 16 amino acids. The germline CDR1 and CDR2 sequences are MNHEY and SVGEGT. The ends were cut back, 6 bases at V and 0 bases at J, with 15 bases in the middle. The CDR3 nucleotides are TGTGCCAGCAGGGCCGGGACGCGCAGCTCCTACAATGAGCAGTTCTTC. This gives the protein CASRAGTRSSYNEQFF.

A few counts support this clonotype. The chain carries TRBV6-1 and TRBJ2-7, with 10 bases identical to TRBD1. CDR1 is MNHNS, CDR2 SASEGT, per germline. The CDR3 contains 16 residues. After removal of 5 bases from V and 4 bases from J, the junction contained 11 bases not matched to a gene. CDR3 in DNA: TGTGCCAGCAGTCCTGGAGTGGGGACAGGGGATTACGAGCAGTACTTC. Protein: CASSPGVGTGDYEQYF.

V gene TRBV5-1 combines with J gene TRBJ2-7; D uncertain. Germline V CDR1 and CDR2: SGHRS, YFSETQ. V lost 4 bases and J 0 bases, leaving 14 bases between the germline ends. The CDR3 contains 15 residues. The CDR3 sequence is CASSPGFVSSYEQYF. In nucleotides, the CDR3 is TGCGCCAGCAGCCCCGGGTTCGTTTCCTCCTACGAGCAGTACTTC.

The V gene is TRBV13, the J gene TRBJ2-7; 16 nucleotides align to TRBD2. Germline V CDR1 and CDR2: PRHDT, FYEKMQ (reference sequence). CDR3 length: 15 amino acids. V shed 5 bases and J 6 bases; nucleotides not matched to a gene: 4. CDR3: CASSLGTSGRGEQYF. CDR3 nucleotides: TGTGCCAGCAGCCTGGGGACTAGCGGGAGGGGCGAGCAGTACTTC.

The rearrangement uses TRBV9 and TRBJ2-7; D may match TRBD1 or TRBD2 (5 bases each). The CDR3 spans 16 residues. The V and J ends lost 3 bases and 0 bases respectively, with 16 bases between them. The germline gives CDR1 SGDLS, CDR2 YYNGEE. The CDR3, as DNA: TGTGCCAGCAGCGGGGGGATCCGGTCCAGCTCCTACGAGCAGTACTTC. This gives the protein CASSGGIRSSSYEQYF.

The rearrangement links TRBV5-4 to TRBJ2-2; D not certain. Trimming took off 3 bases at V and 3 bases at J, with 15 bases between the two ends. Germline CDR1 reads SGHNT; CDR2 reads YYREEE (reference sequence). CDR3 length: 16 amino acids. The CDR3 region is CASSSYLTGDTGELFF. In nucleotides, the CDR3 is TGTGCCAGCAGCTCCTACTTAACTGGCGACACCGGGGAGCTGTTTTTT.

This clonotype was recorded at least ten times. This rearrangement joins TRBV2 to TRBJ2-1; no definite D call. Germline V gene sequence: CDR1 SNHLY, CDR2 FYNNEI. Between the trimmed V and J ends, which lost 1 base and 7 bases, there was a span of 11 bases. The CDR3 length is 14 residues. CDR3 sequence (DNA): TGTGCCAGCAGTGAAGTTCCCTGGGGTAATGAGCAGTTCTTC. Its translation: CASSEVPWGNEQFF.

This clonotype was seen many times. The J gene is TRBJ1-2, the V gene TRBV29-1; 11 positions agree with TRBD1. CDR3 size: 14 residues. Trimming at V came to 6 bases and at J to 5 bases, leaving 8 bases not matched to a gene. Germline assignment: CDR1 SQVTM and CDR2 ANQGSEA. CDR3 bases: TGCAGCGTGAGGACAGGGGGCGCGGAGTATGGCTACACCTTC. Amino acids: CSVRTGGAEYGYTF.

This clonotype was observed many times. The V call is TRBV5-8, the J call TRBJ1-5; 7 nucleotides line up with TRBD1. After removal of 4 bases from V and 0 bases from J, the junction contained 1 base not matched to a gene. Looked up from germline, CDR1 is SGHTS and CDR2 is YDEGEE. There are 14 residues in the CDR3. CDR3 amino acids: CASSPGGSNQPQHF. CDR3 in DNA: TGTGCCAGCAGCCCAGGGGGTAGCAATCAGCCCCAGCATTTT.

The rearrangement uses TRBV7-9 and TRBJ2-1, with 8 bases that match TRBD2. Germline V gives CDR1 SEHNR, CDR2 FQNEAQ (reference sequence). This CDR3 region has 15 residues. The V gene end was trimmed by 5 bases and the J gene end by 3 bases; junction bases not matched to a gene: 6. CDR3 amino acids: CASSASSGVYNEQFF. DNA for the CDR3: TGTGCCAGCAGCGCTAGTAGCGGGGTCTACAATGAGCAGTTCTTC.

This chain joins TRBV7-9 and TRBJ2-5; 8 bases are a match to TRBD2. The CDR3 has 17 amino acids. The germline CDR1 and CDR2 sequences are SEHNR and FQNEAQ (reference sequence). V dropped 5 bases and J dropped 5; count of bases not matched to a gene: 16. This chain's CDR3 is CASSMGTDGTRWETQYF. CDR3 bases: TGTGCCAGCAGCATGGGGACCGACGGGACTAGGTGGGAGACCCAGTACTTC. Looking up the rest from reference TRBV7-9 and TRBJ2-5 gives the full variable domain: DTGVSQNPRHKITKRGQNVTFRCDPISEHNRLYWYRQTLGQGPEFLTYFQNEAQLEKSRLLSDRFSAERPKGSFSTLEIQRTEQGDSAMYLCASSMGTDGTRWETQYFGPGTRLLVL.

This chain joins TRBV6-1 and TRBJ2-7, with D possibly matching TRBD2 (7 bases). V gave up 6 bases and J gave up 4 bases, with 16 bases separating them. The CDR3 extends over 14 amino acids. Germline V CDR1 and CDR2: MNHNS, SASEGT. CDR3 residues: CASRGGAAIYEQYF. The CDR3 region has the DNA TGTGCCAGCAGAGGGGGGGCGGCGATTTACGAGCAGTACTTC.

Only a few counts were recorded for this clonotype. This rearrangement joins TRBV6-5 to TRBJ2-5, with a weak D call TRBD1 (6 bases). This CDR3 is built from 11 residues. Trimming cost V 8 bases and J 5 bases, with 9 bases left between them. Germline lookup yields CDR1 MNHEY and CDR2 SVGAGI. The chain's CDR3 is CASWGRETQYF. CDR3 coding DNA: TGTGCCAGCTGGGGGCGGGAGACCCAGTACTTC.

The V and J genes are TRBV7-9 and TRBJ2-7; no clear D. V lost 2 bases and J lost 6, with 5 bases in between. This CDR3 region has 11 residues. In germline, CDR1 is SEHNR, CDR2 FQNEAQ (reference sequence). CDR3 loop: CASSLNAEQYF. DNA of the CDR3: TGTGCCAGCAGCTTAAACGCCGAGCAGTACTTC.

CDR3 amino acids: CASSPGLAGTQYF. As DNA, the CDR3 is TGTGCCAGCAGTCCAGGACTAGCGGGGACCCAGTACTTC. This chain connects TRBV6-1 to TRBJ2-5, with TRBD2 identical over 11 bases. V was clipped by 5 bases and J by 7 bases; unmatched bases: 3. Germline-derived CDR1 and CDR2 are MNHNS and SASEGT. The length of the CDR3 is 13 residues.

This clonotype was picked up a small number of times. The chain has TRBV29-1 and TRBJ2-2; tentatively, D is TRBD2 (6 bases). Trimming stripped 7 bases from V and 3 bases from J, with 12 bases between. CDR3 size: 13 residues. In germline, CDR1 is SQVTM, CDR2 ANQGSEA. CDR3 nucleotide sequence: TGCAGCGCCTCCGGGAGCTACACCGGGGAGCTGTTTTTT. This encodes CSASGSYTGELFF.

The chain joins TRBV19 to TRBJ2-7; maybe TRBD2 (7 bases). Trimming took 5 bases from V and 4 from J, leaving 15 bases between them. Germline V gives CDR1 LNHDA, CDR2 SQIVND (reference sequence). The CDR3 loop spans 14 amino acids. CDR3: CASSVAAGAYEQYF. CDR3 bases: TGTGCCAGTAGTGTAGCGGCGGGGGCTTACGAGCAGTACTTC.

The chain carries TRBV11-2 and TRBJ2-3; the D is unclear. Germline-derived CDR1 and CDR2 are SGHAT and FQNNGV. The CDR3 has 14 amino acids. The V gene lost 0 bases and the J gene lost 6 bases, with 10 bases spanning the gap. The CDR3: CASSLDSVRDTQYF. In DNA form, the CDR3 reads TGTGCCAGCAGCTTAGATAGTGTTCGGGATACGCAGTATTTT.

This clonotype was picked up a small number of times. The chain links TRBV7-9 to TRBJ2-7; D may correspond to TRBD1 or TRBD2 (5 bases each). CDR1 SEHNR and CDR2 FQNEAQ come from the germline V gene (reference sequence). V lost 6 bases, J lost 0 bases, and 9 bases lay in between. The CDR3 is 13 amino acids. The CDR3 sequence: CASRFGGSYEQYF. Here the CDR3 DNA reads TGTGCCAGCAGGTTTGGGGGCTCCTACGAGCAGTACTTC.

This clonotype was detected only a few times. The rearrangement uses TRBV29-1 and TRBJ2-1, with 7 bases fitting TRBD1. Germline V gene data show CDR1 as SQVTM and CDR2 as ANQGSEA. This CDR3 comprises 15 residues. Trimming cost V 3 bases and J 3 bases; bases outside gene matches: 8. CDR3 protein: CSVDEGAGGYNEQFF. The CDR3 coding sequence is TGCAGCGTTGATGAAGGGGCAGGGGGCTACAATGAGCAGTTCTTC.

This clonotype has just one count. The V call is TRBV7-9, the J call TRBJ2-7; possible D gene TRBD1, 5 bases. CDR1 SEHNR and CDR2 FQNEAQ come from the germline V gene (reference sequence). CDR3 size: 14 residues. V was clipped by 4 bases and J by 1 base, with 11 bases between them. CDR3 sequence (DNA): TGTGCCAGCAGCTCTCGGACAAATTCCTACGAGCAGTACTTC. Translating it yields CASSSRTNSYEQYF.

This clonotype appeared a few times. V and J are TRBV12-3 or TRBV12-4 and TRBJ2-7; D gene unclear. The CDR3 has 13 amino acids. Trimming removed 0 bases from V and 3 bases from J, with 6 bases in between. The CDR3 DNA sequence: TGTGCCAGCAGTTTAGCCAACAGCTACGAGCAGTACTTC. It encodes CASSLANSYEQYF.

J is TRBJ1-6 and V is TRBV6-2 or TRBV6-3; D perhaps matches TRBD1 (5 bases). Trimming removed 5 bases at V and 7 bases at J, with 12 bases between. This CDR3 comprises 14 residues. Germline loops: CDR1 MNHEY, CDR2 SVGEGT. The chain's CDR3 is CASSGQFLNSPLHF. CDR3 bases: TGTGCCAGCAGTGGACAATTCCTCAATTCACCCCTCCACTTT.

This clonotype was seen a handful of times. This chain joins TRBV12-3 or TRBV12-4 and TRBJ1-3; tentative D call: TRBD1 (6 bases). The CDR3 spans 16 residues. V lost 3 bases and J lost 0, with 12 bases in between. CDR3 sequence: CASSLRTAISGNTIYF. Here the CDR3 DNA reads TGTGCCAGCAGTTTGAGGACAGCTATCTCTGGAAACACCATATATTTT.

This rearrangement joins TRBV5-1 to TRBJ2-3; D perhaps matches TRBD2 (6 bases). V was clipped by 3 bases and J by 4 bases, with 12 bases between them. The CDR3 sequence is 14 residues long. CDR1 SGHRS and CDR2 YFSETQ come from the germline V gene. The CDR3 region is CASSSPRGADTQYF. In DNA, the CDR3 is TGCGCCAGCAGCTCGCCCCGCGGGGCAGATACGCAGTATTTT. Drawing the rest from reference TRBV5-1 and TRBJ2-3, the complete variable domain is KAGVTQTPRYLIKTRGQQVTLSCSPISGHRSVSWYQQTPGQGLQFLFEYFSETQRNKGNFPGRFSGRQFSNSRSEMNVSTLELGDSALYLCASSSPRGADTQYFGPGTRLTVL.

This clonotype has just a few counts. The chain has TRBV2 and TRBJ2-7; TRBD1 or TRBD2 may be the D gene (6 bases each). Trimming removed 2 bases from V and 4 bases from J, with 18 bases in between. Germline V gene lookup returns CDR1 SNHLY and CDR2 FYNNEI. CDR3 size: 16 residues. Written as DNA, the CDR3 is TGTGCCAGCAGTGAATTGGGGGGCCCCGACCTTTACGAGCAGTACTTC. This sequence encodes CASSELGGPDLYEQYF. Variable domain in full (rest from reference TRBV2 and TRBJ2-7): EPEVTQTPSHQVTQMGQEVILRCVPISNHLYFYWYRQILGQKVEFLVSFYNNEISEKSEIFDDQFSVERPDGSNFTLKIRSTKLEDSAMYFCASSELGGPDLYEQYFGPGTRLTVT.